The clone carrying this TCR beta chain was observed many times. Its antigen is unidentified. These data originate in a study of CD8 T cells in ankylosing spondylitis. General observations from the study: Those disease-linked clones were CD8+; they were also relatively rare in peripheral blood. The study identified a TCR beta motif of under 10 highly homologous variants that appeared characteristic of ankylosing spondylitis blood.

Per germline, CDR1 DFQATT and CDR2 SNEGSKA (reference sequence). The CDR3 contains 16 residues. Losses at the gene ends were 2 bases for V and 1 base for J; bases not matched to a gene: 8. TCRdb re-analysed the 5' RACE reads in MiXCR, keeping a single row per CDR3 protein. The sample has about 240,000 distinct CDR3 sequences; roughly 10% are singletons. The sequenced sample was blood, either unsorted or a sorted T cell fraction (not recorded which). This TCR was sampled from a male donor with ankylosing spondylitis or in good health (not recorded which). The chain carries TRBV20-1 and TRBJ2-7; TRBD1 matches at 10 bases. In nucleotides, the CDR3 is TGCAGTGCTAGATTGGGACAGGGGCGGGGATCCTACGAGCAGTACTTC. Protein: CSARLGQGRGSYEQYF.